The 25 T cell receptor beta chains presented below share a single source sample, sequenced in a study of T cell responses to AZD1222 COVID-19 vaccine. TCRdb's table, derived via immunoSEQ multiplex PCR, lists solely in-frame clones and lacks some. The table has around 160,000 clones, about 91% seen once; the top ten hold under 1.2%. This specimen consisted of peripheral blood, obtained 28 days after the second AZD1222 dose. These TCRs come from an adult who received the AZD1222 COVID-19 vaccine.

This clone appeared once. The same CDR3 also results from other DNA sequences found in this sample. This chain joins TRBV5-1 and TRBJ1-3; D not certain. Trimming pared 2 bases from V and 1 base from J, leaving 7 bases between. CDR1 is SGHRS, CDR2 YFSETQ, per germline. The CDR3 has 14 residues. CDR3 nucleotide sequence: TGCGCCAGCAGCTTCCTAGGGTCTGGAAACACCATATATTTT. It encodes CASSFLGSGNTIYF.

A note on this clone: Within the sample, other DNA sequences also encode this same CDR3. The chain joins TRBV29-1 to TRBJ1-1; perhaps TRBD1 as D (5 bases). The CDR3 is 13 residues long. Germline values: CDR1 SQVTM, CDR2 ANQGSEA. Trimming removed 4 bases from V and 0 bases from J, with 9 bases in between. CDR3: CSVAGTLNTEAFF. The DNA of the CDR3 is TGCAGCGTTGCCGGGACGTTGAACACTGAAGCTTTCTTT.

The genes are TRBV10-3 and TRBJ1-1; D not certain. Germline values: CDR1 ENHRY, CDR2 SYGVKD. The CDR3 covers 15 residues. V gave up 3 bases and J gave up 5 bases, with 16 bases separating them. The CDR3 region is CAISDPGQIKTEAFF. Written as DNA, the CDR3 is TGTGCCATCAGTGATCCGGGCCAGATAAAAACTGAAGCTTTCTTT.

The V call is TRBV4-1, the J call TRBJ1-1; 11 bases agree with TRBD1. CDR1 is MGHRA, CDR2 YSYEKL, per germline. Trimming cost V 1 base and J 5 bases; bases outside gene matches: 3. The CDR3 is 15 residues long. The DNA of the CDR3 is TGCGCCAGCAGCCAAGTAGGGACAGGGGGGACTGAAGCTTTCTTT. It specifies CASSQVGTGGTEAFF.

The count of this clone is one. V is TRBV6-5 and J is TRBJ1-1; D is possibly TRBD1 (5 bases). The V gene lost 4 bases and the J gene lost 0 bases, with 15 bases spanning the gap. From germline, CDR1 is MNHEY and CDR2 SVGAGI. This CDR3 is built from 16 residues. The CDR3, as DNA: TGTGCCAGCAGTTTTGATACAGGACTCTTGAACACTGAAGCTTTCTTT. Its translation is CASSFDTGLLNTEAFF.

This clone was found a few times. The CDR3 carries no conserved terminal phenylalanine or tryptophan, so it likely arises from a read error. The DNA is left out, because the CDR3 cannot be placed on it with certainty; the CDR3 is given as TCRdb lists it. The rearrangement links TRBV2 to TRBJ1-1; the tabulated D call, TRBD1, remains unverified against the DNA. Per the germline V gene, CDR1 is SNHLY and CDR2 is FYNNEI. Ends included, the CDR3 has 11 residues. The CDR3 sequence: CASSLTGGPGG.

The chain couples TRBV19 to TRBJ1-5, with a tentative D call TRBD1 (5 bases). The CDR3 runs 17 residues. Trimming cost V 5 bases and J 4 bases, with 21 bases left between them. Looked up from germline, CDR1 is LNHDA and CDR2 is SQIVND (reference sequence). The CDR3 sequence is CASSPRGGALKNQPQHF. The CDR3 DNA reads as TGTGCCAGTAGTCCCCGAGGAGGGGCCTTAAAAAATCAGCCCCAGCATTTT.

The chain employs TRBV7-6 and TRBJ2-5, with 10 bases aligning to TRBD2. Germline V gives CDR1 SGHVS, CDR2 FNYEAQ. The CDR3 is made up of 18 amino acids. V lost 1 base, J lost 6 bases, and 14 bases stayed unmatched. This chain's CDR3 is CASSLDMRTSGPLKTQYF. The CDR3 bases are TGTGCCAGCAGCTTAGACATGAGGACTAGCGGACCATTGAAGACCCAGTACTTC.

J is TRBJ2-7 and V is TRBV4-1, with 7 bases that match TRBD1. The CDR3 sequence is 15 residues long. Germline V lookup: CDR1 MGHRA, CDR2 YSYEKL. V shed 0 bases, J shed 2 bases, and the junction held 4 bases outside the gene matches. The CDR3: CASSQDRQGAYEQYF. The CDR3 nucleotides read TGCGCCAGCAGCCAAGATCGGCAGGGGGCCTACGAGCAGTACTTC.

This clone is a singleton in its sample. The rearrangement joins TRBV4-1 to TRBJ1-2; D remains ambiguous. Germline assignment: CDR1 MGHRA and CDR2 YSYEKL. CDR3 length: 13 amino acids. Trimming cost V 1 base and J 8 bases, with 11 bases left between them. CDR3 in amino acids: CASSQVSAGGYTF. The CDR3 DNA follows: TGCGCCAGCAGCCAAGTGTCGGCTGGGGGCTACACCTTC.

Only one count was recorded for this clone. The chain carries TRBV27 and TRBJ1-2; the D is unclear. CDR3 length equals 15 residues. V was clipped by 0 bases and J by 4 bases, with 12 bases between them. In germline, CDR1 is MNHEY, CDR2 SMNVEV (reference sequence). CDR3 sequence (DNA): TGTGCCAGCAGTTTATCGAGACGGGGAACCTATGGCTACACCTTC. It encodes CASSLSRRGTYGYTF.

The chain combines TRBV11-2 with TRBJ2-7, with D possibly matching TRBD1 (5 bases). This CDR3 region has 15 residues. Between the trimmed V and J ends, which lost 1 base and 0 bases, there was a span of 10 bases. In germline, CDR1 is SGHAT, CDR2 FQNNGV. The CDR3 spells CASSLGGPASYEQYF. CDR3 sequence (DNA): TGTGCCAGCAGCTTAGGGGGCCCTGCCTCCTACGAGCAGTACTTC.

This clone was observed a single time. This rearrangement joins TRBV7-9 to TRBJ1-1; 9 nucleotides agree with TRBD1. The CDR3 spans 19 residues. CDR1 is SEHNR, CDR2 FQNEAQ, per germline (reference sequence). The J segment lost 3 bases and the V segment lost 3 bases, leaving 17 bases of the junction unmatched. CDR3 loop: CASSFYSAGTGSLYTEAFF. CDR3 in DNA: TGTGCCAGCAGCTTCTACTCCGCCGGGACAGGGTCGCTCTACACTGAAGCTTTCTTT.

This clone was seen a single time. CDR3 region: CASSDLRGANEKLFF. The CDR3 DNA sequence: TGTGCCAGCAGTGACCTCCGGGGAGCTAATGAAAAACTGTTTTTT. The chain combines TRBV2 with TRBJ1-4; unclear D gene. The CDR3 is 15 amino acids. Germline values: CDR1 SNHLY, CDR2 FYNNEI. Trimming pared 3 bases from V and 3 bases from J, leaving 11 bases between.

This rearrangement joins TRBV3-1 (or the pseudogene TRBV3-2) to TRBJ1-2; maybe TRBD1 (5 bases). V shed 0 bases and J shed 6 bases, with 11 bases lying between them. Germline CDR1 LGHDT, CDR2 YNNKEL (reference sequence). The CDR3 sequence is 14 residues long. The DNA for the CDR3 is TGTGCCAGCAGCCAAGATGCAGGGTTACATGGCTACACCTTC. It yields the protein CASSQDAGLHGYTF.

The rearrangement uses TRBV15 and TRBJ1-2, with TRBD1 matching 9 bases. The V and J ends lost 3 bases and 5 bases, in that order; junction bases with no gene match: 7. Germline V gene lookup returns CDR1 LNHNV and CDR2 YYDKDF (reference sequence). The CDR3 is 15 amino acids. The CDR3 reads CATSREQGAQYGYTF. The CDR3 DNA reads as TGTGCCACCAGCAGGGAACAGGGGGCCCAATATGGCTACACCTTC.

The V call is TRBV6-5, the J call TRBJ2-3, with D unclear. The germline V and J ends were trimmed by 3 bases and 3 bases, with 16 bases remaining between them. The CDR3 covers 16 residues. The germline V gene encodes CDR1 MNHEY and CDR2 SVGAGI. As DNA, the CDR3 is TGTGCCAGCAGTTATTCCTCCATTGTGATTACAGATACGCAGTATTTT. The encoded protein is CASSYSSIVITDTQYF.

The CDR3 spells CASSGPRDSYEQYF. CDR3 DNA sequence: TGTGCCAGCAGCGGGCCCCGGGACAGCTACGAGCAGTACTTC. This chain joins TRBV9 and TRBJ2-7, with 7 positions matching TRBD1. Germline V gene data show CDR1 as SGDLS and CDR2 as YYNGEE. After removal of 3 bases from V and 3 bases from J, the junction contained 6 bases not matched to a gene. The length of the CDR3 is 14 residues.

This clone has just one count. The chain carries TRBV11-1 and TRBJ1-1; D is undetermined. The CDR3 contains 14 residues. Germline CDR1 is SGHAT and CDR2 is FQDESV (reference sequence). Trimming left V 1 base short and J 3 bases short, with 9 bases between. The CDR3 loop is CASSLVEGDTEAFF. The DNA for the CDR3 is TGTGCCAGCAGCTTAGTTGAGGGTGACACTGAAGCTTTCTTT.

This clone was detected a few times. The chain employs TRBV7-9 and TRBJ1-2, with D unclear. Germline CDR1 SEHNR, CDR2 FQNEAQ (reference sequence). The V gene lost 7 bases and the J gene lost 6 bases, with 15 bases spanning the gap. The CDR3 covers 13 residues. The CDR3 loop reads CASTLPRRNGYTF. CDR3 DNA: TGTGCCAGCACCCTCCCGCGAAGGAATGGCTACACCTTC.

This clone was detected only once. This chain links TRBV5-1 with TRBJ1-2; TRBD1 matches 9 bases. This CDR3 spans 15 amino acids. The V and J ends lost 5 bases and 4 bases, in that order; junction bases with no gene match: 9. Germline assignment: CDR1 SGHRS and CDR2 YFSETQ. DNA of the CDR3: TGCGCCAGCAGTAGCCGGACAGGGGTTGGCTATGGCTACACCTTC. This translates into CASSSRTGVGYGYTF.

This clone was counted a single time. J is TRBJ1-6 and V is TRBV6-5, with D perhaps TRBD1 (6 bases). The CDR3 runs 15 residues. Germline assignment: CDR1 MNHEY and CDR2 SVGAGI. V was trimmed by 4 bases and J by 10 bases, leaving 17 bases between them. CDR3: CASSSGRGSGSPLHF. The CDR3 bases are TGTGCCAGCAGTTCGGGCAGGGGATCCGGGTCACCCCTCCACTTT.

The chain has TRBV18 and TRBJ1-1; D is uncertain. Germline V gene data show CDR1 as KGHSH and CDR2 as LQKENI. The V and J ends lost 3 bases and 1 base respectively, with 6 bases between them. The length of the CDR3 is 13 residues. CDR3 bases: TGTGCCAGCTCACCGCAGGAGAACACTGAAGCTTTCTTT. This translates into CASSPQENTEAFF.

The chain carries TRBV4-1 and TRBJ1-1; D is unclear. From germline, CDR1 is MGHRA and CDR2 YSYEKL. V was pared by 2 bases and J by 3 bases, with 7 bases between. There are 13 residues in the CDR3. CDR3 protein: CASSQTVDTEAFF. The CDR3 nucleotides are TGCGCCAGCAGCCAAACAGTGGACACTGAAGCTTTCTTT.

The CDR3 region is CASSGGTGDNQPQHF. In DNA, the CDR3 is TGTGCCAGCAGCGGAGGGACAGGAGACAATCAGCCCCAGCATTTT. The rearrangement links TRBV11-2 to TRBJ1-5; TRBD1 matches at 8 bases. In germline, CDR1 is SGHAT, CDR2 FQNNGV. After removal of 5 bases from V and 3 bases from J, the junction contained 6 bases not matched to a gene. The CDR3 covers 15 residues.